These T cell receptor beta chains were read from a single sample in a study of technical replicates of blood from a handful of donors. Using immunoSEQ multiplex PCR, the repertoire was profiled, and TCRdb retains in-frame clones only, with some absent. Seen here are 80,000 to 90,000 clones, just under 95% observed once, and the top ten hold 0.25% to 0.3%. Specimen: T cells isolated from PBMCs. All receptors derive from a human donor in good health. CDR3s include the opening cysteine and the closing phenylalanine or tryptophan. A D gene is named only where the DNA matches it firmly. Expanded clones get a size class; other rows say once, few or many, or leave the size out.

V: TRBV19; size: -; J: TRBJ1-2; D: -; CDR3: CASSDREATGYTF; DNA: TGTGCCAGTAGTGACCGGGAGGCGACCGGCTACACCTTC
V: TRBV9; size: -; J: TRBJ2-5; D: TRBD2; CDR3: CASSVDSGGPGAQYF; DNA: TGTGCCAGCAGCGTAGATAGCGGGGGGCCCGGGGCCCAGTACTTC
V: TRBV2; size: -; J: TRBJ2-7; D: TRBD1; CDR3: CASRVDRGPYEQYF; DNA: TGTGCCAGTAGAGTGGACAGGGGGCCCTACGAGCAGTACTTC
V: TRBV28; size: -; J: TRBJ1-3; D: -; CDR3: CASSFHQATSGNTIYF; DNA: TGTGCCAGCAGTTTCCACCAGGCGACCTCTGGAAACACCATATATTTT
V: TRBV6-5; size: -; J: TRBJ1-5; D: -; CDR3: CASRPFVAVNQPQHF; DNA: TGTGCCAGCAGACCTTTCGTGGCGGTGAATCAGCCCCAGCATTTT
V: TRBV19; size: -; J: TRBJ1-5; D: -; CDR3: CASSIREHQPQHF; DNA: TGTGCCAGTAGTATCAGGGAACATCAGCCCCAGCATTTT
V: TRBV30; size: -; J: TRBJ1-4; D: TRBD1; CDR3: CAWSEMGQGDEKLFF; DNA: TGTGCCTGGAGTGAAATGGGACAGGGGGATGAAAAACTGTTTTTT
V: TRBV6-6; size: -; J: TRBJ1-2; D: -; CDR3: CATLYPVRTNYGYTF; DNA: TGTGCCACCCTATACCCGGTGAGGACTAACTATGGCTACACCTTC
V: TRBV27; size: -; J: TRBJ2-1; D: TRBD2; CDR3: CASRAGTSSYNEQFF; DNA: TGTGCCAGCAGAGCCGGGACTAGCTCCTACAATGAGCAGTTCTTC
V: TRBV10-3; size: -; J: TRBJ1-5; D: -; CDR3: CAISESSGNQPQHF; DNA: TGTGCCATCAGTGAGTCGTCAGGGAATCAGCCCCAGCATTTT
V: TRBV5-1; size: -; J: TRBJ2-1; D: TRBD1; CDR3: CASSFGQGHNEQFF; DNA: TGCGCCAGCAGCTTCGGACAGGGTCACAATGAGCAGTTCTTC
V: TRBV28; size: -; J: TRBJ1-2; D: -; CDR3: CASSLWGLGYTF; DNA: TGTGCCAGCAGTTTATGGGGACTTGGCTACACCTTC
V: TRBV28; size: -; J: TRBJ2-1; D: TRBD2; CDR3: CASNPQGGGRWSSYNEQFF; DNA: TGTGCCAGCAACCCTCAAGGTGGCGGGAGATGGAGCTCCTACAATGAGCAGTTCTTC
V: TRBV5-3; size: -; J: TRBJ1-6; D: TRBD1; CDR3: CARSFAPGTANSPLHF; DNA: TGTGCCAGAAGCTTCGCCCCCGGGACAGCTAATTCACCCCTCCACTTT
V: TRBV6-1; size: -; J: TRBJ2-1; D: TRBD2; CDR3: CASSEPSRGEAYNEQFF; DNA: TGTGCCAGCAGTGAACCGTCACGGGGGGAGGCGTACAATGAGCAGTTCTTC
V: TRBV25-1; size: once; J: TRBJ2-5; D: -; CDR3: CASSDPPQWETQYF; DNA: TGTGCCAGCAGTGACCCCCCCCAGTGGGAGACCCAGTACTTC